This is a list of T cell receptor beta chains from one sample in a study of post-analysis software for immune sequencing data. TCRdb re-called the PCR reads through MiXCR, storing one row per CDR3 protein. This table holds about 540,000 distinct CDR3 sequences, 30% to 40% found once. Sequencing used blood. The receptor source for this set is a girl under 18 with multiple sclerosis. Both conserved end residues are part of each CDR3. The D gene is left open where the match is weak. Size is stated for part of the rows, as once, few or many counts, or as a class when the clone is expanded.

V,J,D,size,DNA,CDR3
TRBV5-1,TRBJ2-3,-,few,TGCGCCAGCAGCTTGGCCGGGCTAGCCCCGGTGGATACGCAGTATTTT,CASSLAGLAPVDTQYF
TRBV11-2,TRBJ2-3,-,-,TGTGCCAGCAGCTTAGTGGCAGGGGAGCCAGATACGCAGTATTTT,CASSLVAGEPDTQYF
TRBV18,TRBJ2-4,TRBD2,-,TGTGCCAGCTCACCACCGTCGGGGGGCAAAAACATTCAGTACTTC,CASSPPSGGKNIQYF
TRBV20-1,TRBJ1-1,-,-,TGCAGTGCTAGAGATCGGCGGGGGGGCACTGAAGCTTTCTTT,CSARDRRGGTEAFF
TRBV6-5,TRBJ1-1,-,-,TGTGCCAGCAGTTACGAGAGGGGCCTTGAAGCTTTCTTT,CASSYERGLEAFF
TRBV5-1,TRBJ2-5,-,-,TGCGCCAGCAGCGCCAGGGGGGTACAAGAGACCCAGTACTTC,CASSARGVQETQYF
TRBV4-1,TRBJ2-1,TRBD2,-,TGCGCCAGCAGACGCGAGAGCGGGGATTTAATTGAGCAGTTCTTC,CASRRESGDLIEQFF
TRBV20-1,TRBJ1-6,-,few,TGCAGTGCTAGGCCCCCCGAAGGTGGTAATTCACCCCTCCACTTT,CSARPPEGGNSPLHF
TRBV2,TRBJ2-5,TRBD2,few,TGTGCCAGCAGCCTTTGGACAGGTCGAATAGCGGGGGAGGAAGAGACCCAGTACTTC,CASSLWTGRIAGEEETQYF
TRBV15,TRBJ1-5,TRBD1,few,TGTGCCACCAGCAGAGTACAGGGGGGAGGGAATCAGCCCCAGCATTTT,CATSRVQGGGNQPQHF
TRBV5-1,TRBJ1-6,-,-,TGCGCCAGCATTGACACGACAGTTGCACCCCTCCACTTT,CASIDTTVAPLHF
TRBV20-1,TRBJ2-1,TRBD1,few,TGCAGTGCTCTAGAGACAGGGGCCTACAATGAGCAGTTCTTC,CSALETGAYNEQFF
TRBV12-3/TRBV12-4,TRBJ1-2,-,few,TGTGCCAGCAGTTTAGCCTTGCGCCCAGGTCTGAATAACTATGGCTACACCTTC,CASSLALRPGLNNYGYTF
TRBV4-2,TRBJ2-2,-,-,TGTGCCAGCAGCCAAATCAAGTTCGCGAACACCGGGGAGCTGTTTTTT,CASSQIKFANTGELFF
TRBV2,TRBJ2-1,TRBD1,-,TGTGCCAGCAGTGCAGGGGGCGATGAGCAGTTCTTC,CASSAGGDEQFF
TRBV18,TRBJ2-7,TRBD2,-,TGTGCCAGCTCATCAGGGACTAACGAGCAGTACTTC,CASSSGTNEQYF
TRBV5-1,TRBJ2-7,TRBD1,-,TGCGCCAGCAGCTTGTGGCAGGGGGCGCGCACGGCCCCCTACGAGCAGTACTTC,CASSLWQGARTAPYEQYF
TRBV7-2,TRBJ1-2,-,-,TGTGCCAGCAGCTTGGATTTAGGGTATGGCTACACCTTC,CASSLDLGYGYTF
TRBV6-1,TRBJ1-1,-,-,TGTGCCAGCGGTTATACGGGGAACACTGAAGCTTTCTTT,CASGYTGNTEAFF
TRBV7-2,TRBJ1-4,-,few,TGTGCCAGCAGCATGGTTGGTAATGAAAAACTGTTTTTT,CASSMVGNEKLFF
TRBV28,TRBJ2-1,-,-,TGTGCCAGCAGTCTGGGACCCCACGCCCCGTACAATGAGCAGTTCTTC,CASSLGPHAPYNEQFF
TRBV28,TRBJ2-7,-,once,TGTGCCGGCAGTTTTCATCTACAGGCCCCTTCCTACGAGCAGTACTTC,CAGSFHLQAPSYEQYF
TRBV12-3/TRBV12-4,TRBJ2-5,-,-,TGTGCCAGCAGTTTAGAGGGGATCGAGACCCAGTACTTC,CASSLEGIETQYF
TRBV7-9,TRBJ2-3,-,-,TGTGCCGGCAGCCCCGGTGGAGATACGCAGTATTTT,CAGSPGGDTQYF
TRBV5-5,TRBJ2-3,-,-,TGTGCCAGCAGCACCTGGACGAAAGGCCCCGGCACAGATACGCAGTATTTT,CASSTWTKGPGTDTQYF
TRBV6-5,TRBJ2-5,TRBD2,-,TGTGCCAGCAGTCAGGCGGGGACTAGCGGAACAGAGACCCAGTACTTC,CASSQAGTSGTETQYF
TRBV29-1,TRBJ1-5,-,-,TGCAGCGTTTGGACACCCAATAGCAATCAGCCCCAGCATTTT,CSVWTPNSNQPQHF
TRBV29-1,TRBJ2-5,-,few,TGCAGCGTTGCGGGACTGCATCAAGAGACCCAGTACTTC,CSVAGLHQETQYF
TRBV11-1,TRBJ1-1,-,few,TGTGCCAGCAGCTTATCTGGGGCTGGGGCTGAAGCTTTCTTT,CASSLSGAGAEAFF
TRBV5-1,TRBJ2-3,-,-,TGCGCCAGCAGCACGATGACCGCAGATACGCAGTATTTT,CASSTMTADTQYF
TRBV9,TRBJ2-1,TRBD1,-,TGTGCCAGCAGCGTAGGGACAGGGAGGTACAATGAGCAGTTCTTC,CASSVGTGRYNEQFF
TRBV7-6,TRBJ2-1,TRBD2,-,TGTGCCAGCAGCTTAGAGGGGCTAGCGGGGGGAACCTACAATGAGCAGTTCTTC,CASSLEGLAGGTYNEQFF
TRBV12-3/TRBV12-4,TRBJ2-3,TRBD2,few,TGTGCCAGCAGTTTAGCGGGGGGGACCACAGATACGCAGTATTTT,CASSLAGGTTDTQYF
TRBV9,TRBJ2-7,TRBD1,few,TGTGCCAGCAGCCCTCGGGGACAGCCAAACTACGAGCAGTACTTC,CASSPRGQPNYEQYF
TRBV25-1,TRBJ2-1,TRBD2,-,TGTGCCGCGTCGGGACTAACCGATGAGCAGTTCTTC,CAASGLTDEQFF
TRBV24-1,TRBJ2-2,-,many,TGTGCCACCAGTGATTTATCTAGGGACGCCGGGGAGCTGTTTTTT,CATSDLSRDAGELFF
TRBV5-6,TRBJ1-1,-,-,TGTGCCAGCAGCTTGCAGGCGGTTGAAGCTTTCTTT,CASSLQAVEAFF
TRBV7-2,TRBJ2-3,-,few,TGTGCCAGCAGCTTAGCCCCCCCGGGGGCTAGCACAGATACGCAGTATTTT,CASSLAPPGASTDTQYF
TRBV29-1,TRBJ2-1,-,-,TGCAGCGTTGTTTCCAGGGTCAATGAGCAGTTCTTC,CSVVSRVNEQFF
TRBV27,TRBJ1-2,TRBD1,-,TGTGCCAGCCACTCAGGGGGATTGCGAGGCTACACCTTC,CASHSGGLRGYTF
TRBV4-2,TRBJ2-3,TRBD2,few,TGTGCCAGCAGCCAAGACGCGGGACTAGCGGAAGAAAGGGGTACGCAGTATTTT,CASSQDAGLAEERGTQYF
TRBV5-1,TRBJ1-4,-,-,TGCGCCAGCAGCTTGGACGGACAGAGGAATGAAAAACTGTTTTTT,CASSLDGQRNEKLFF
TRBV11-2,TRBJ2-5,-,few,TGTGCCAGCAGCTTAGTTGGTCGCGTGGGGACCCAGTACTTC,CASSLVGRVGTQYF
TRBV4-1,TRBJ2-4,-,many,TGCGCCAGCAGCCAGCGGGACATTGAAAACATTCAGTACTTC,CASSQRDIENIQYF
TRBV20-1,TRBJ2-3,TRBD2,-,TGCAGTGCTAGAAGCGGAGCGGGGGGGCCTTTCGAAACGCAGTATTTT,CSARSGAGGPFETQYF
TRBV6-5,TRBJ2-3,-,-,TGTGCCAGCAAAGGGGTGGAAACAGATACGCAGTATTTT,CASKGVETDTQYF
TRBV29-1,TRBJ1-2,-,-,TGCAGCGTTGATGGACAGTCGCGGGATGGCTACACCTTC,CSVDGQSRDGYTF
TRBV24-1,TRBJ2-3,-,-,TGTGCCACAGAAAGGACCCCACCCCAGTATTTT,CATERTPPQYF
TRBV7-9,TRBJ1-2,-,-,TGTGCCAGCAGCTCCGCAGGATTGGATGGCTACACCTTC,CASSSAGLDGYTF